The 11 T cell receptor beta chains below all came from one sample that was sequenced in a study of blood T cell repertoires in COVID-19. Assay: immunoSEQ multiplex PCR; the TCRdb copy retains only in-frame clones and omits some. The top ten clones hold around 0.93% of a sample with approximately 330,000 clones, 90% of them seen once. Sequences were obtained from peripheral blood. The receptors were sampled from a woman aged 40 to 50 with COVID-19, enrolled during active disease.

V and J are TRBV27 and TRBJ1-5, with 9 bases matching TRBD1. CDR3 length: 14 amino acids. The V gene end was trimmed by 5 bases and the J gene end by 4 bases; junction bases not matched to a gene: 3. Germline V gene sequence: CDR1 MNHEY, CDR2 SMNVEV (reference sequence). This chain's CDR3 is CASSRTGENQPQHF. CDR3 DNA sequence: TGTGCCAGCAGTCGGACAGGGGAGAATCAGCCCCAGCATTTT.

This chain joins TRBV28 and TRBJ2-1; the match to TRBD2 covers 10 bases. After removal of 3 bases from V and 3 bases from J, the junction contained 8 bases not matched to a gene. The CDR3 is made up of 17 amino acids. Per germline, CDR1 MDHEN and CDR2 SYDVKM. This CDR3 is CASSFSRTSGIYNEQFF. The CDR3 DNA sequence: TGTGCCAGCAGTTTCTCCCGGACTAGCGGAATCTACAATGAGCAGTTCTTC. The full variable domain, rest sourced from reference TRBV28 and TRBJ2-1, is DVKVTQSSRYLVKRTGEKVFLECVQDMDHENMFWYRQDPGLGLRLIYFSYDVKMKEKGDIPEGYSVSREKKERFSLILESASTNQTSMYLCASSFSRTSGIYNEQFFGPGTRLTVL.

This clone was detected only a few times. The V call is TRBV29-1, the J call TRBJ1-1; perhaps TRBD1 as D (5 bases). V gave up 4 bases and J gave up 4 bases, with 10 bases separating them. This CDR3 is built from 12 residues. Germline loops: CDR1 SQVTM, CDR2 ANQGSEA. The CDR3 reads CSVVKGATEAFF. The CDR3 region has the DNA TGCAGCGTTGTGAAAGGGGCCACTGAAGCTTTCTTT.

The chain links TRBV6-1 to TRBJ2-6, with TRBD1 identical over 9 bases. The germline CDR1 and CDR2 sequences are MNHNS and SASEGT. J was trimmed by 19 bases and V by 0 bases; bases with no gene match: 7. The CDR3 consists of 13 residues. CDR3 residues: CASSEAMDRGGTF. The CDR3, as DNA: TGTGCCAGCAGTGAAGCGATGGACAGGGGTGGAACTTTC.

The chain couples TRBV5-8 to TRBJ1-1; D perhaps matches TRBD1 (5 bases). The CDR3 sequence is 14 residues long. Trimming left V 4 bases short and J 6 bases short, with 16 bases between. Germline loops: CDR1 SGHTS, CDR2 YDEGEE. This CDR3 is CASSRLGGISEAFF. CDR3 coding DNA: TGTGCCAGCAGCCGACTGGGGGGGATCTCTGAAGCTTTCTTT.

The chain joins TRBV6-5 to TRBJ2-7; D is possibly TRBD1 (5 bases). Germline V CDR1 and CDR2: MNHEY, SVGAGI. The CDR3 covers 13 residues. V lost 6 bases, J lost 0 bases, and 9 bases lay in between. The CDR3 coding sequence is TGTGCCAGCAGCCGGACAACCTCCTACGAGCAGTACTTC. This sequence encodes CASSRTTSYEQYF.

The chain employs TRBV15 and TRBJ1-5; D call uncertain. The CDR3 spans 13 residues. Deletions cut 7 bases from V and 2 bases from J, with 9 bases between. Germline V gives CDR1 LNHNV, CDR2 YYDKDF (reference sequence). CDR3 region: CATTERRNQPQHF. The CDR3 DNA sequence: TGTGCCACCACGGAGAGGCGCAATCAGCCCCAGCATTTT.

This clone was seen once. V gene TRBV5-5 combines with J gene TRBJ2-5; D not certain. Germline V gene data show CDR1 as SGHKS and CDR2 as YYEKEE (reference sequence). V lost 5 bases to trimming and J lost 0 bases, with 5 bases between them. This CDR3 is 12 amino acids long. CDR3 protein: CASSQNQETQYF. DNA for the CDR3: TGTGCCAGCAGTCAGAACCAAGAGACCCAGTACTTC.

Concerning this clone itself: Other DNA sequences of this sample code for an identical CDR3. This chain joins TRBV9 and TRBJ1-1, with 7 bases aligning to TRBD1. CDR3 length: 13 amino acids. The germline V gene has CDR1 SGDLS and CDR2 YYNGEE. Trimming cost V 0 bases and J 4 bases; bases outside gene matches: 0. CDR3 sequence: CASSVGQGTEAFF. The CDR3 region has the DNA TGTGCCAGCAGCGTAGGACAGGGCACTGAAGCTTTCTTT.

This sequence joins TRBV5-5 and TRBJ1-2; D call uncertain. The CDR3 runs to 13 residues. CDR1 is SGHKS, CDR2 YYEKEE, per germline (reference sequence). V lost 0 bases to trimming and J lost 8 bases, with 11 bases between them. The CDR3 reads CASSLVPPGGYTF. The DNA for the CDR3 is TGTGCCAGCAGCTTGGTCCCTCCGGGAGGCTACACCTTC. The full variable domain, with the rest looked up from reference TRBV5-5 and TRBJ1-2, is DAGVTQSPTHLIKTRGQQVTLRCSPISGHKSVSWYQQVLGQGPQFIFQYYEKEERGRGNFPDRFSARQFPNYSSELNVNALLLGDSALYLCASSLVPPGGYTFGSGTRLTVV.

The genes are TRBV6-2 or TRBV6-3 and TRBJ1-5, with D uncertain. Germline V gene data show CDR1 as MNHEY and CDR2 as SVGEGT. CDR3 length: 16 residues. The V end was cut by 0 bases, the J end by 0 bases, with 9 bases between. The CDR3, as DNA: TGTGCCAGCAGTTACTCCGTGGCAGTTAGCAATCAGCCCCAGCATTTT. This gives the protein CASSYSVAVSNQPQHF.